This T cell receptor (beta chain) was identified during a study of graft-versus-host responses after intestinal transplantation. About the study: Each patient got anti-thymocyte globulin induction, then tacrolimus and steroids for roughly 3 years.

In the case of this clone: Its specificity is not known.

Some clones are missing from TCRdb's copy, which holds only in-frame ones; the method was immunoSEQ multiplex PCR. The sample contains 90,000 to 120,000 clones, 87% of which appear only once. Study observations and caveats: The presence of high graft-versus-host to host-versus-graft clonal ratios in allografts characterized patients with graft-donor T cell macrochimerism. Circulating GvH clones peaking coincided with falling HvG clones soon after transplant. Recipient-marrow GvH clones were detected, some having first appeared in ileum or blood.

V lost 5 bases and J lost 7, with 18 bases in between. The germline CDR1 and CDR2 sequences are ENHRY and SYGVKD. CDR3 length: 15 residues. The chain is built from TRBV10-3 and TRBJ1-5; D perhaps matches TRBD1 (5 bases). The receptor comes from a human donor who was the organ donor for an intestinal transplant. The source material was unstimulated CD4+ T cells sorted from spleen or lymph node cells, sampled before transplant. In DNA, the CDR3 is TGTGCCATCAGTCATACGGGGCCATCGGGCCAGCCCCAGCATTTT. This gives the protein CAISHTGPSGQPQHF.